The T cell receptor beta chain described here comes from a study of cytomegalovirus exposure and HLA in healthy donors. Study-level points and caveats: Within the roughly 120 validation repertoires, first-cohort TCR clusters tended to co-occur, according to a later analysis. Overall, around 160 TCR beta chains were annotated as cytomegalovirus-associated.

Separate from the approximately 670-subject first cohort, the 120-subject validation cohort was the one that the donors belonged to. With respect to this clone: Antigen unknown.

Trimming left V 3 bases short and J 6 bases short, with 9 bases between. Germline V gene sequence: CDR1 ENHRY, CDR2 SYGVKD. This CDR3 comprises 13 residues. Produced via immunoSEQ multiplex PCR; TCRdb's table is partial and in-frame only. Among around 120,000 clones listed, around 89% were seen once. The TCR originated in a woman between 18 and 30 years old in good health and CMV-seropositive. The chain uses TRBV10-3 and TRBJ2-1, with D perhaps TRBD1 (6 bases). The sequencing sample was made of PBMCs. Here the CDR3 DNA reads TGTGCCATCAGTGACGGACAGTCCAATGAGCAGTTCTTC. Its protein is CAISDGQSNEQFF.